Described below is a single TCR beta chain sequence and its context. Its target is not known. TCR alpha and beta CDR3 regions were amplified from RNA using iRepertoire nested multiplex PCR. TCRdb itself ran the multiplex PCR reads through MiXCR, one entry per CDR3 protein. The sample holds around 350,000 distinct CDR3 sequences; around 38% are singletons and the top ten take approximately 12%. The germline gives CDR1 SGHNT, CDR2 YYREEE (reference sequence). Trimming stripped 4 bases from V and 10 bases from J, with 17 bases between. CDR3 length: 13 residues. The data belong to a study of glioma-infiltrating T cells. Study-level points and caveats: Gliomas, especially low-grade, showed above-expected tissue-blood divergence; non-neoplastic patients showed below.

The sequencing input was glioma tissue, nonneoplastic brain tissue, or PBMCs (not recorded which). The J gene is TRBJ1-1, the V gene TRBV5-4, with D possibly being TRBD1 (5 bases). This receptor was obtained from a human donor with low-grade glioma or glioblastoma, undergoing nonglioma brain surgery, or in good health (not recorded which). CDR3 residues: CASSPDRERSAFF. CDR3 coding DNA: TGTGCCAGCAGCCCTGACAGAGAGAGGTCAGCTTTCTTT.